This T cell receptor (beta chain) emerged from a study of cytomegalovirus exposure and HLA in healthy donors (dated by TCRdb to about 2017). About the full investigation: In an earlier analysis of several hundred of the donors, about 260 Gb of sequence data and 120 million or so unique TCR beta sequences from 150 million to 200 million T cells were reported. Both class I and class II loci were covered by HLA typing, at four-digit resolution. The genetic ancestry cluster associated with self-reported Caucasian donors included around four fifths of the roughly 410 genotyped donors. All discovery cohort repertoires had been generated on a single sequencing platform. Besides the first cohort of 666 subjects, a separate validation cohort made up of 95 to 150 different subjects was used. An earlier analysis of approximately 580 of the donors used high-throughput TCR beta sequencing to judge whether each TCR beta V gene segment behaved as functional or pseudogenic. The aim of the study was to test whether cataloging public T cell receptors could identify signatures of past pathogen exposure. Donor age, sex, ethnicity and CMV serostatus were compiled together with the repertoire data. Among several hundred genotyped donors of the cohort, an average of about 220,000 unique TCR beta nucleotide sequences was sequenced per donor, of which roughly 17% were non-productive. A handful of DR-DQ haplotypes were handled as single units for association and clustering because linkage in the cohort was strong. The study profiled the T cell repertoires of approximately 700 subjects by immunosequencing and related them to cytomegalovirus serostatus. An early release covering about 600 HLA-typed donors comprised around 300 gigabases of sequencing data and approximately 85 million unique TCR sequences. To predict cytomegalovirus infection status, the study brought together high-throughput TCR immunosequencing, statistical association of individual TCRs with disease status, and machine learning. Rather than drawing on any new phenotypic data, the later analysis identified candidate immune exposures from TCR beta sequences and the way those sequences occurred across donors. The number of typed donors differed by locus: roughly 629-640 for A, B, C, DRB1 and DQB1; roughly 510 for DQA1; 606 for DPA1; and some 450 for DPB1. In a later genetic analysis, genome-wide SNP genotypes for about 55% of the roughly 700 donors were used, and that subset was treated as a discovery cohort. To study patterns of TCR occurrence, a later analysis re-analyzed previously published TCR beta repertoires from several hundred donors and added high-resolution HLA genotyping.

A note on this clone: Which antigen it targets is not known. Base qualities are missing; no much larger clone stands one base away.

The cohort was made up of around 720 healthy bone marrow donors. Cohort members were all nominally healthy when sampled, although unrecorded immune exposures were likely present. The donor tested CMV seropositive and was one of the 289 seropositive cohort members. Each donor provided a peripheral blood sample, and peripheral blood mononuclear cells were used for TCR beta sequencing. The Qiagen DNeasy Blood Extraction Kit was used to extract genomic DNA from the blood cell samples. The germline V gene gives CDR1 as MNHEY and CDR2 as SVGAGI. The cysteine opens and the phenylalanine closes a CDR3 of 14 amino acids. The read is trimmed to its CDR3 DNA, 42 bases read in frame from base 1. V is trimmed back by 5 bases and J by 3 bases, and the junction contains 7 bases that no gene match accounts for. Results and caveats for the whole study, not just this receptor: When HLA alleles, especially DR and DQ, strongly co-occurred, TCR associations were difficult to assign to individual alleles. The earlier analysis of some 540 of the donors excluded fewer than 20 rarely observed V segments, including chromosome 9 orphons, because counts were too low. Some IMGT-functional V segments, including TRBV6-2 and TRBV6-3, could not be distinguished by the 87-base-pair reads and were therefore excluded. A cluster of highly shared sequence variants was judged likely to represent a technical artifact of the sequencing pipeline. In a later analysis, HLA-associated TCR beta chains were found to be more clonally expanded and to have lower generation probabilities than equally common non-associated chains. In vitro tests confirmed that a few of the cytomegalovirus-associated TCR beta chains recognize cytomegalovirus antigens. The study listed approximately 160 TCR beta chains as associated with cytomegalovirus. A further reported finding was that TCR beta sequences accurately predicted the HLA-A and HLA-B alleles for most subjects in the first cohort. Presence/absence analyses assumed roughly uniform sequencing depth across donors, an assumption that may not hold. In a later genetic analysis, a missense DCLRE1C variant was associated with V-gene and J-gene trimming of TCR beta chains, and the association was replicated in an independent cohort. In a later analysis, the rate of TCR association differed among HLA loci, with DRB1 alleles having the most associated TCRs and HLA-C alleles having the fewest. Because HLA typing was unavailable for some donors at each locus, only the typed subset was used in association tests. In a later genetic analysis, fewer N-insertions in productive TCRs were reported among donors in an Asian-associated ancestry cluster than the approximately 710-donor mean. Only TCR beta chains were sequenced in this cohort, and the absence of alpha or paired-chain data limited detectable features. A later analysis associated 15,000 or so TCR beta sequences with specific HLA alleles at a false discovery rate of 0.05. In an earlier analysis of around 600 of the donors, most TCR beta V segments appeared in productive rearrangements about 87% or about 30% of the time, broadly matching IMGT annotations. The classifier was reported to diagnose cytomegalovirus status with high specificity and sensitivity in both the original cohort and the validation cohort. CMV serostatus was the only immune exposure information available for the cohort. According to a later analysis, parvovirus B19, influenza, CMV and Epstein-Barr virus appeared linked to several top co-occurrence clusters. While some public TCRs were present in many individuals, most TCR sequences turned up only very rarely across donors. Correlated functional status among segregating V segments might reflect linkage disequilibrium, but an unknown experimental factor could not be ruled out. According to the authors, the approach could potentially be generalized to other disease states and immunological phenotypes. Most CMV-associated TCR beta chains appeared to be HLA-restricted in a later analysis, and the HLA associations seemed to be driven largely by CMV exposure.

The library was produced with the immunoSEQ multiplex PCR assay. For the multiplex PCR, a mixture combining 60 forward primers for TCR Vbeta segments and 13 reverse primers for TCR Jbeta segments was used. The CDR3 region of rearranged TCR beta genes was amplified from genomic DNA with a multiplex PCR assay. The Illumina HiSeq System was used to sequence the amplified TCR beta libraries as 87-base-pair reads. The authors' analysis ran thus. A later analysis counted tens of millions of unique TCR beta chains across the 550 to 700 repertoires, and roughly 11 million of these chains were shared by at least two donors. A nearest-neighbor algorithm error-corrected the raw reads and collapsed the reads into unique sequences, merging closely related sequences to remove PCR and sequencing errors. V, D and J gene segments were assigned by aligning CDR3 sequences to IMGT reference sequences. Each retained sequence needed at least a six-nucleotide match to both a V gene segment and a J gene segment. Rearrangements were called productive when the CDR3 lacked stop codons and stayed in frame with V and J; all others were non-productive. CDR3 was defined by IMGT convention, running from the second conserved V-encoded cysteine to the conserved J-encoded phenylalanine. In an earlier analysis of approximately 500 of the donors, sequences lacking an unambiguous match to a single V gene segment were excluded. An earlier analysis of 587 of the donors called V segments functional above 56.7% productive rearrangements and segregating when the between-donor standard deviation exceeded 5%. A statistical classification framework was developed to diagnose cytomegalovirus status using the catalog of TCR beta chain sequences. A later analysis assigned V and J genes by comparing TCR nucleotide sequences with IMGT/GENE-DB human TR gene sequences. Using the TCRdist pipeline, a later analysis assigned CDR3 sequences along with most-parsimonious VDJ recombination scenarios. A later analysis defined each TCR beta chain by its CDR3 amino acid sequence plus V-gene family, and excluded reads lacking a unique V-gene family. A later analysis removed nearly 600 highly shared, low-generation-probability nucleotide sequences to deal with suspected cross-contamination and a sequencing artifact. For each public chain, a later analysis derived a clonal expansion index from normalized ranks of inferred template counts within each repertoire. In a later analysis, generation probabilities were computed using a VDJ recombination model fitted to out-of-frame rearrangements, and the results were checked against IGoR. Hypergeometric tests were used in a later analysis to score TCR-TCR, TCR-HLA and TCR-CMV co-occurrence, with a repertoire-size bias correction applied to the TCR pairs. In a later analysis, false discovery rates were estimated by permuting HLA or CMV assignments 20 times. A later analysis grouped co-occurring TCRs with DBSCAN, adding TCRdist sequence similarity when clustering within HLA-allele-positive subsets. Repertoires with fewer than 30,000 or more than 120,000 public chains, plus five repertoires with anomalous nucleotide sharing, were excluded from co-occurrence clustering. TCRdb limited this immuneACCESS table to in-frame rearrangements with V and J called. A share of clones is missing; checked studies link under half to unresolved V genes, and the rest is unexplained. V and J calls and clone size follow that table, whereas D and trimming were derived from the DNA. For this sample there are roughly 190,000 clones; around four fifths appear just once. Jointly, the top ten make up over 1.5% of the sample.

The chain is made from TRBV6-5 and TRBJ2-7; 7 bases in the middle match TRBD2. Sequencing was carried out using PBMCs. The receptor's source is a man between 40 and 49 years old in good health and CMV-seropositive. The CDR3 is CASSEVAGFYEQYF. The DNA sequence follows: TGTGCCAGCAGTGAGGTAGCGGGCTTCTACGAGCAGTACTTC.